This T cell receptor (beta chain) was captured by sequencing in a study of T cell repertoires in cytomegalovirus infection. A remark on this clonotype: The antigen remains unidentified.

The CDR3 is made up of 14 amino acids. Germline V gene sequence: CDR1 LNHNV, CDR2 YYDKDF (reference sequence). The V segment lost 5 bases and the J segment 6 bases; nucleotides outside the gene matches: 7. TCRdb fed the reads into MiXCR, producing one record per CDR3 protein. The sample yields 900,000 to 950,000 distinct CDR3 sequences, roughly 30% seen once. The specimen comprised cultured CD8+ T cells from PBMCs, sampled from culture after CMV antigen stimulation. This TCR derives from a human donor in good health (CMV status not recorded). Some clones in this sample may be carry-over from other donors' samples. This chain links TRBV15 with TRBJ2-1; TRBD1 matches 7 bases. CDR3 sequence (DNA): TGTGCCACCAGCGTCGACAGGGCTGGCAATGAGCAGTTCTTC. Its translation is CATSVDRAGNEQFF.